The subject of this entry is one T cell receptor beta chain. The data were taken from a study of cytomegalovirus exposure and HLA in healthy donors. V lost 4 bases to trimming and J lost 7 bases; unmatched junction nucleotides: 2. In germline, CDR1 is SGHDN, CDR2 FVKESK. The CDR3 is 13 residues long. The PCR ran on 60 Vbeta and 13 Jbeta primers. Only in-frame clones appear in the TCRdb table, and some are missing; sequencing was by immunoSEQ multiplex PCR. The sample includes under 200,000 clones, 75% to 85% of them seen just once. The chain has TRBV14 and TRBJ2-7; 12 nucleotides match TRBD2. The TCR was taken from a woman aged 50 to 60 in good health and CMV-seronegative. The sequencing input was PBMCs. The CDR3 region has the DNA TGTGCCAGCAGCCCGGGACTAGCGGGTGAGCAGTACTTC. Translated: CASSPGLAGEQYF.